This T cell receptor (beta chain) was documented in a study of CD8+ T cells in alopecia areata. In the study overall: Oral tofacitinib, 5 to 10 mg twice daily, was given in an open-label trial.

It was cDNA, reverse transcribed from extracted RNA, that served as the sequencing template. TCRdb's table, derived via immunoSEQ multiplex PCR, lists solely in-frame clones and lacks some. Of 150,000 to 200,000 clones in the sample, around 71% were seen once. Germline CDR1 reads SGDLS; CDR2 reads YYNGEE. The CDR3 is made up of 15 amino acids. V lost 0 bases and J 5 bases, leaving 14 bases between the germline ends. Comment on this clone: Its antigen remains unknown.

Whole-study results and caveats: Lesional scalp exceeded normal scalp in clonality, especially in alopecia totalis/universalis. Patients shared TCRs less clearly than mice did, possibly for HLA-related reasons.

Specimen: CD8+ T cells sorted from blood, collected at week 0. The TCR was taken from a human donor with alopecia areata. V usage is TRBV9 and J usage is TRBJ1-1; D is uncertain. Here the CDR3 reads CASSVGKGLGTEAFF. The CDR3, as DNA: TGTGCCAGCAGCGTAGGGAAGGGCCTGGGTACTGAAGCTTTCTTT.